The rows below give T cell receptor beta chains drawn from one sample of a study of T cell clusters in autoimmune cytopenias. TCRdb re-called the multiplex PCR reads, yielding one record per CDR3 amino acid sequence without DNA. This listing includes about 6,900 distinct CDR3 sequences. The sample also formed part of further work on T cell repertoires in aging, cancer and after chemotherapy.

Sequenced material: peripheral blood. These receptors were obtained from a human donor in good health. CDR3s include the opening cysteine and the closing phenylalanine or tryptophan. Some rows have no size entry. The others give once, few or many, or a class for an expanded clone.

abundance: -
v_gene: TRBV27
j_gene: TRBJ1-1
CDR3aa: CASRRGSNTEAFF

abundance: -
v_gene: TRBV6-6
j_gene: TRBJ2-7
CDR3aa: CASGSGQGLPYEQYF

abundance: -
v_gene: TRBV11-1
j_gene: TRBJ2-1
CDR3aa: CASSFPVTGGGDEQFF

abundance: -
v_gene: TRBV19
j_gene: TRBJ1-4
CDR3aa: CASSAGVWGATNEKLFF

abundance: -
v_gene: TRBV27
j_gene: TRBJ2-1
CDR3aa: CASSFRGGRTYNEQFF

abundance: -
v_gene: TRBV5-1
j_gene: TRBJ1-4
CDR3aa: CASSFDLGGGREKLFF

abundance: -
v_gene: TRBV5-6
j_gene: TRBJ1-6
CDR3aa: CASSALINSPLHF

abundance: medium-sized
v_gene: TRBV18
j_gene: TRBJ2-7
CDR3aa: CASSLDRPSYEQYF

abundance: -
v_gene: TRBV5-4
j_gene: TRBJ2-2
CDR3aa: CASSSGGFAGLPVRELFF

abundance: medium-sized
v_gene: TRBV19
j_gene: TRBJ2-1
CDR3aa: CASSTRGGRLSSYNEQFF

abundance: -
v_gene: TRBV6-5
j_gene: TRBJ1-5
CDR3aa: CASSPDGKVNQPQHF

abundance: medium-sized
v_gene: TRBV13
j_gene: TRBJ2-5
CDR3aa: CASSLGGRDGQETQYF